The sequence of this TCR beta chain was determined in a study of Ad26.COV2.S vaccination and SARS-CoV-2 variants. Broader study findings: Recipients of vaccine and of placebo showed similar breadth of their non-spike TCR repertoires.

This table comes from immunoSEQ multiplex PCR, and its TCRdb copy is limited to in-frame clones, with some not included. The data hold 400,000 to 450,000 clones, with roughly 90% observed a single time. The sample's treatment: roughly 18 received Ad26.COV2.S at low or high dose, single or two shots; a few received placebo; per-sample allocation not given. The investigators took samples on day 63 after the first vaccine or placebo injection. Points on this clone: The antigen is unknown.

This CDR3 is built from 13 residues. V trimming: 7 bases; J trimming: 3 bases; junction bases outside the gene matches: 6. Germline V gene lookup returns CDR1 SQVTM and CDR2 ANQGSEA. The TCR comes from a person aged 18-65 years who received the Ad26.COV2.S COVID-19 vaccine or a placebo. Source: peripheral blood, taken in a trial of Ad26.COV2.S vaccine versus placebo. This chain connects TRBV29-1 to TRBJ2-5; 9 nucleotides line up with TRBD1. CDR3: CSGQGVGEETQYF. CDR3 DNA sequence: TGCAGCGGACAGGGGGTGGGAGAAGAGACCCAGTACTTC.